This T cell receptor beta chain appears in the sequencing data of a study of shared clonotypes between healthy human individuals (dated by TCRdb to 2020 to 2021). Regarding the research as a whole: A few men and a couple of women, aged 18 to 49 years, made up the cohort. For each donor, CD4 naive and CD4 memory were each run on three plates, CD8 naive on two plates, and CD8 memory on one plate. The study deeply sequenced blood TCR repertoires of several healthy adults to estimate repertoire size and the extent of clonotype sharing between individuals. To increase sequencing depth and limit assay-specific biases, TCR repertoire library preparation and sequencing were carried out by different laboratories using diverse techniques. Between about 0.85 and 10 billion PBMCs per donor were obtained by leukapheresis. What the authors observed across the whole study: Only blood was sampled, and tissue TCR repertoires likely differ from those in blood. Pairwise subsampling led to the expectation that sequencing depth would affect the degree of clonotype sharing among donors. The genetic and exposure-history diversity represented was limited by the small number of donors. Larger estimated clonotype richness was generally found for naive subsets than for memory subsets. Compared with non-shared clonotypes, clonotypes shared by all four sorted-subset donors had higher generation probabilities. Rarefaction of sorted-subset datasets indicated incomplete sequencing despite the large sequencing depth. When a handful of donors were compared, the shared fraction of clonotypes was around 5.1% for naive CD4, about 4% for naive CD8, about 2.5% for memory CD4, and less than 0.45% for memory CD8.

Remarks on this clone: Its antigen is still unknown. Base qualities are not at hand, and no much larger clone is one base apart.

Using the deep immunoSEQ assay, multiplex PCR amplified TCR CDR3 regions from genomic DNA. Extracted genomic DNA from each cell subset was spread evenly across all wells of several immunoSEQ 96-well plates, with each plate serving as a replicate. For sorted subsets, each replicate PCR was loaded with roughly 0.2 ug genomic DNA, equivalent to about 30,000 T cell genomes. The purified libraries were quantified using a Qubit 3.0 fluorometer, sized with a Bioanalyzer 2100, and then quantified again using the KAPA Library Quantification kit. A separate single-read 150-cycle Illumina NextSeq 550 flow cell was used to sequence each immunoSEQ 96-well plate. The authors processed their data as follows. The immunoSEQ output contained only junctional sequences without quality scores, so filtering could not match that applied to full-length reads. To assign V/J genes and CDR3, sequences were annotated using PyIR, a Python wrapper for IgBLAST v1.9, with IMGT germline references. Reads with weak V/J assignments (E-value above 1e-6), missing CDR3, stop codons, out-of-frame junctions, or ambiguous translated residues were removed. V3J clonotypes were defined as sequences sharing an identical inferred V gene, J gene, and CDR3 amino acid sequence. Percentage overlap between repertoires was calculated by dividing the number of shared unique clonotypes by the size of the smaller repertoire. Three approaches were used to assess repertoire richness: RTK rarefaction, the Chao1 estimator, and Recon v2.1 estimates of unobserved clonotypes. OLGA was used to compute generation probabilities for all TCRbeta clonotypes that the gDNA method yielded from a handful of donors. The clones in this table, taken by TCRdb from immuneACCESS, are in-frame only. Not every clone is retained; where verified, under half of the shortfall comes from an unresolved V gene, and the cause of the rest is unknown. D and trimming come from the DNA, and the V and J calls and clone size come from that table. The sample profile shows about 2.3 million clones; about nine tenths of them were found once. The top ten constitute about 0.36% of the sample.

The donors were healthy, HIV-negative adults with no recently reported acute infections or vaccinations. All donors were Caucasian adults living in Nashville, Tennessee, USA. CD4+ T cells were enriched by magnetic negative selection; naive cells were then positively selected on CD45RA, and the negative fraction formed the memory subset. After blood collection by leukapheresis, PBMCs were isolated using Ficoll-Histopaque density gradient centrifugation and then cryopreserved in the vapor phase of liquid nitrogen. Analytical flow cytometry was used to check the purity and quantity of every magnetically sorted T cell population. Each sorted fraction had its genomic DNA isolated and then quantified by UV absorbance on a Nanodrop 2000c. The germline V gene gives CDR1 as SGHRS and CDR2 as YFSETQ. V is pared back by 0 bases and J by 0 bases, with 10 bases lying between the germline termini. From the cysteine up to the phenylalanine, the CDR3 has a length of 17 residues. Here the CDR3 DNA is all that survives: 51 bases in frame from base 1.

This clonotype was obtained from a young man in good health. Some clones in this sample may be carry-over from other donors' samples. Sequencing was carried out using naive CD4+ T cells from PBMCs. Sample cell subset or site, as interpreted from the label and publication: CD45RA+ positively selected. Recombination connected TRBV5-1 to TRBJ2-6; a confident D gene designation cannot be given. The CDR3 loop reads CASSLEDSASGANVLTF. The DNA reads TGCGCCAGCAGCTTGGAAGACTCTGCCTCTGGGGCCAACGTCCTGACTTTC.